This T cell receptor (beta chain) was identified during a study of blood T cell repertoires in COVID-19. Source study methods: Amplification of reference gene primers was used by the study to estimate nucleated cell counts. TCRdb keeps only in-frame clones here, not all; method: immunoSEQ multiplex PCR. V and J calls plus clone size are reproduced from that table; the DNA served to infer D and trimming. Counted here are under 300,000 clones, approximately 91% occurring once; the ten biggest clones make up approximately 2.4%. Germline lookup yields CDR1 PRHDT and CDR2 FYEKMQ (reference sequence). With 0 bases removed from V and 5 bases from J, the gap between germline ends came to 10 bases. The CDR3 covers 14 residues. Enrolled through a virtual design, the participants were between roughly 18 and 90 years of age and came from under 30 US areas.

The chain employs TRBV13 and TRBJ1-1; tentative D call: TRBD1 (5 bases). The TCR originated in a woman aged 40 to 50 with acute COVID-19. Sequencing was performed on PBMCs or T cells enriched from blood (not recorded which). CDR3 DNA sequence: TGTGCCAGCAGCTTAGGCTCTAAGGGGACTGAAGCTTTCTTT. Amino acids: CASSLGSKGTEAFF.